This TCR beta chain was identified during a study of blood T cell repertoires in COVID-19. The germline gives CDR1 SGHAT, CDR2 FQNNGV. Trimming cost V 5 bases and J 2 bases; bases outside gene matches: 6. CDR3 length: 15 amino acids. In the authors' workflow: Amplifying reference gene primers gave estimates of nucleated cell counts. Profiled with immunoSEQ multiplex PCR; TCRdb holds only in-frame clones, not every one. V and J calls and clone size are copied from that table; D and trimming were computed from the DNA. The sample records 95,000 to 150,000 clones, approximately 81% being singletons. The sequence was collected from a woman aged 80 or older with acute or convalescent COVID-19. The chain links TRBV11-2 to TRBJ2-7, with 10 bases fitting TRBD2. Sequencing was done on a sample of peripheral blood. CDR3 DNA: TGTGCCAGCAGCCTTCGGAGCGGGGGGGCCTACGAGCAGTACTTC. Translated: CASSLRSGGAYEQYF.